This TCR beta chain is from a study of regulatory T cells in long-lasting Graves disease. General study findings and limits: When disease was persistent, TRBV28, TRBJ1-2 and TRBJ2-5 were the favored segments.

In the case of this clonotype: What it recognizes is unknown. A junction boundary mismatches the germline segment, possibly from a read error.

The germline V gene encodes CDR1 WSHSY and CDR2 SAAADI. This CDR3 spans 12 amino acids. Investigators prepared the TCR beta libraries by applying iRepertoire HTBI primers and Arm-PCR of CDR3 regions. In TCRdb, the multiplex PCR reads were re-called with MiXCR into one record per CDR3 protein. The sample yields hundreds of thousands of distinct CDR3 sequences, about 15% seen once. Described time point: newly diagnosed GD, antithyroid drugs for less than 3 months. Making the TCR library involved RNA that had been extracted from PBMCs. American Thyroid Association guidelines were used to diagnose Graves' disease. These data were likewise used in another study, on T cells in Graves' hyperthyroidism and ophthalmopathy. From that second work: First-round RT-PCR of the TCR CDR3 relied on the HTBI primer set. In the blood, most expanded thyroid clonotypes above 0.001 appeared as well.

The chain links TRBV10-2 to TRBJ2-5, with 11 bases that match TRBD1. This clonotype was sampled from a woman aged 25 to 39 with Graves disease. This specimen was peripheral blood mononuclear cells (PBMCs), taken at new diagnosis, from a patient treated with antithyroid drugs. CDR3 in amino acids: CASSESGQGARF. CDR3 coding DNA: TGCGCCAGCAGTGAGTCTGGACAGGGGGCGCGGTTC.